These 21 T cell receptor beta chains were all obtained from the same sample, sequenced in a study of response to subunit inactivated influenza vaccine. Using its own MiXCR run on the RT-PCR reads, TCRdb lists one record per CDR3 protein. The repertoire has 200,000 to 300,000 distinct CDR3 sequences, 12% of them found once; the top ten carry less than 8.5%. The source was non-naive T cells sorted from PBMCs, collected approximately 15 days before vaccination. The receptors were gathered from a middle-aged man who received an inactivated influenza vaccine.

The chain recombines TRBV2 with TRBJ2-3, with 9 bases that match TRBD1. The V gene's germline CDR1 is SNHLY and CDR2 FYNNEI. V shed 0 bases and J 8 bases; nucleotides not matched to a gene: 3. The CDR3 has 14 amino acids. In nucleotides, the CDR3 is TGTGCCAGCAGTGAAGCGATGACAGGGGGTACGCAGTATTTT. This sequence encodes CASSEAMTGGTQYF.

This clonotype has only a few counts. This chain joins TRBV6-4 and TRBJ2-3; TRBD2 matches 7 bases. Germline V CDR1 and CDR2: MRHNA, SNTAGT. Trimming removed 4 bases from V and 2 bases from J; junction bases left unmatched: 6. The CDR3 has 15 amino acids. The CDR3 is CASSALGLPTDTQYF. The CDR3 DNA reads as TGTGCCAGCAGTGCCTTGGGACTACCCACAGATACGCAGTATTTT.

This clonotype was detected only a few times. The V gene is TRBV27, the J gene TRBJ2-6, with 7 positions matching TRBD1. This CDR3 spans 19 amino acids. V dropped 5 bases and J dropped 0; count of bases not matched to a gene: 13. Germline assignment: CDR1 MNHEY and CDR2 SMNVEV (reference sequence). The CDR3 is CASSPSRPGGSSGANVLTF. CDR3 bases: TGTGCCAGCAGTCCGTCGAGGCCAGGGGGAAGCTCTGGGGCCAACGTCCTGACTTTC.

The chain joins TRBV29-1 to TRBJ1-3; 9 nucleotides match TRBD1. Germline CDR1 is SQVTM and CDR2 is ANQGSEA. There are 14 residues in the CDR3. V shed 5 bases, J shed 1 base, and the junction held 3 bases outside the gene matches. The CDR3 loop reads CSVWTGESGNTIYF. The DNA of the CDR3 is TGCAGCGTTTGGACAGGGGAATCTGGAAACACCATATATTTT.

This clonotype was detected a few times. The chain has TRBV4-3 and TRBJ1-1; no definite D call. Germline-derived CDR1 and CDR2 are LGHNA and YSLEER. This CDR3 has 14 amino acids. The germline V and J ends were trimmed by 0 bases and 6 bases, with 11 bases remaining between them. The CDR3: CASSQDQWGAEAFF. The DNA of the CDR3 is TGCGCCAGCAGCCAAGACCAATGGGGAGCTGAAGCTTTCTTT.

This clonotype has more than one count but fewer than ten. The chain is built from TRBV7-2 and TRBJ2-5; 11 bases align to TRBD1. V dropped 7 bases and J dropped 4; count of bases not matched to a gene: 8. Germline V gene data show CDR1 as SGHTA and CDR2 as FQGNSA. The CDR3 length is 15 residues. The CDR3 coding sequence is TGTGCCAGCAACCACGGACAGGGGGCTGGAGAGACCCAGTACTTC. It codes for CASNHGQGAGETQYF.

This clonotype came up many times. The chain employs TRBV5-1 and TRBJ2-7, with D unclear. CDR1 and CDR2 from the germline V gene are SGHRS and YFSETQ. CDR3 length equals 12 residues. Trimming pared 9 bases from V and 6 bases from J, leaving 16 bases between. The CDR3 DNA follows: TGCGCCATCTCGCCCCGCCTCTCCGAGCAGTACTTC. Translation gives CAISPRLSEQYF.

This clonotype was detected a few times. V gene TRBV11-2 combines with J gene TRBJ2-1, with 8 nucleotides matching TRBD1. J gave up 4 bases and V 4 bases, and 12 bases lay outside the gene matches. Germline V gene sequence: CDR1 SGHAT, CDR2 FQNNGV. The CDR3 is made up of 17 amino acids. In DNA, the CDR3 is TGTGCCAGCAGCTCCATACTGGGGACAGGAAAATACAATGAGCAGTTCTTC. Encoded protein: CASSSILGTGKYNEQFF.

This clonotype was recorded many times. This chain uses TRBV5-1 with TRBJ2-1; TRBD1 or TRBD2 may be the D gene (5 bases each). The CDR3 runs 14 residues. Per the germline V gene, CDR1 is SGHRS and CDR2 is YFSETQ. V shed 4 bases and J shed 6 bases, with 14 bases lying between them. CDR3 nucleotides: TGCGCCAGCAGCGCGATCGGGACGGGCAATGAGCAGTTCTTC. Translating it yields CASSAIGTGNEQFF.

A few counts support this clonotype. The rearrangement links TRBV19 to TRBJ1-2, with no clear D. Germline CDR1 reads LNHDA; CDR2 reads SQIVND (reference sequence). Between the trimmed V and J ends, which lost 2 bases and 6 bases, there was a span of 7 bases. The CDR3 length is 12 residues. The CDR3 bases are TGTGCCAGTAGTATAAGGCAGCATGGCTACACCTTC. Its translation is CASSIRQHGYTF.

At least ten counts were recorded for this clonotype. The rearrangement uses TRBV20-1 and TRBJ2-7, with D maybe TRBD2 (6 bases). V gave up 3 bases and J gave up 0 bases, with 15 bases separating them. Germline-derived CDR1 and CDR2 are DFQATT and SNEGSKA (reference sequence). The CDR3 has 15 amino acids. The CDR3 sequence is CSASSGSGNSYEQYF. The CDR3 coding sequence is TGCAGTGCTAGTTCCGGTAGCGGAAACTCCTACGAGCAGTACTTC.

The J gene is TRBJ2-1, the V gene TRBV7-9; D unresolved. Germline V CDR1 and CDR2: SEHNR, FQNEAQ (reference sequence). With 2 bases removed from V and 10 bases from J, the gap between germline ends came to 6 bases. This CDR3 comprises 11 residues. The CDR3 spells CASSLQREQFF. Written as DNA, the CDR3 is TGTGCCAGCAGCTTACAGCGAGAGCAGTTCTTC.

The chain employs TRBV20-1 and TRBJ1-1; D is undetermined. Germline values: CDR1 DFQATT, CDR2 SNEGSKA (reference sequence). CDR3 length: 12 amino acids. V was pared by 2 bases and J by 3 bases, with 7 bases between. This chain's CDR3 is CSARPEDTEAFF. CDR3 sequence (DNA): TGCAGTGCTAGACCGGAAGACACTGAAGCTTTCTTT.

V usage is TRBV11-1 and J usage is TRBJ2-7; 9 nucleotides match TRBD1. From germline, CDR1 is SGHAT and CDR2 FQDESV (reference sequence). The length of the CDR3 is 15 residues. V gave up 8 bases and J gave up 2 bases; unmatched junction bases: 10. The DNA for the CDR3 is TGTGCCAGCGCCCTAACCGGGACAGGGACCTACGAGCAGTACTTC. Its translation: CASALTGTGTYEQYF.

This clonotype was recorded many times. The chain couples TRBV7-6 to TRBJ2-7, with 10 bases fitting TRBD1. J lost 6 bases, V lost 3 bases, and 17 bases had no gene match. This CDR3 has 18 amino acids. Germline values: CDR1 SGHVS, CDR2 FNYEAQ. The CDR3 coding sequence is TGTGCCAGCAGCTTGGGGGTTACCGGGACAGGGGCGCTCGGCGAGCAGTACTTC. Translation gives CASSLGVTGTGALGEQYF. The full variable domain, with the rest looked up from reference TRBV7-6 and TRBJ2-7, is GAGVSQSPRYKVTKRGQDVALRCDPISGHVSLYWYRQALGQGPEFLTYFNYEAQQDKSGLPNDRFSAERPEGSISTLTIQRTEQRDSAMYRCASSLGVTGTGALGEQYFGPGTRLTVT.

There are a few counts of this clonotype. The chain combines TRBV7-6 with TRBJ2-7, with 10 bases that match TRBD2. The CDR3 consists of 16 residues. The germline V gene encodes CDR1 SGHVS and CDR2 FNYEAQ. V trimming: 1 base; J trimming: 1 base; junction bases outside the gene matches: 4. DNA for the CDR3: TGTGCCAGCAGCTTAGATAGCGGGGGGCCATCCTACGAGCAGTACTTC. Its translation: CASSLDSGGPSYEQYF.

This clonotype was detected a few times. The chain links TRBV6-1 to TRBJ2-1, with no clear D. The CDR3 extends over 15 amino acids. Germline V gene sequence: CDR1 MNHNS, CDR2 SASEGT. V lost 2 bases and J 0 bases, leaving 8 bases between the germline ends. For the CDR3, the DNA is TGTGCCAGCAGTGAACACCAGAGCTCCTACAATGAGCAGTTCTTC. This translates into CASSEHQSSYNEQFF.

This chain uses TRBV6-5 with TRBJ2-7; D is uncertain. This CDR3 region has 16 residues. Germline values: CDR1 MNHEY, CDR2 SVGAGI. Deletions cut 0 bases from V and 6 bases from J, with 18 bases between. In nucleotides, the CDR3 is TGTGCCAGCAGTTACTCGAAAGGGCACTATGGGCTCGAGCAGTACTTC. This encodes CASSYSKGHYGLEQYF.

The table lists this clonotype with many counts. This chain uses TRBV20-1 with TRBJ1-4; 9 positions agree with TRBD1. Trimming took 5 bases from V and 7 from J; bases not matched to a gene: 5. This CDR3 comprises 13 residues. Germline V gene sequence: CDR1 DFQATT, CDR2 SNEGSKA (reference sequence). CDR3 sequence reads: CSAQQGASEKLFF. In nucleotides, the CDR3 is TGCAGTGCTCAACAGGGGGCCTCTGAAAAACTGTTTTTT.

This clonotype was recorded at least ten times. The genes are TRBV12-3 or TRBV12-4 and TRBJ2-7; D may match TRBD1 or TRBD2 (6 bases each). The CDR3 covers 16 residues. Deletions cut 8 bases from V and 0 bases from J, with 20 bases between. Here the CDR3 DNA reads TGTGCCAGCGGACTACAGGGCGCTTACTACTCCTACGAGCAGTACTTC. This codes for CASGLQGAYYSYEQYF.

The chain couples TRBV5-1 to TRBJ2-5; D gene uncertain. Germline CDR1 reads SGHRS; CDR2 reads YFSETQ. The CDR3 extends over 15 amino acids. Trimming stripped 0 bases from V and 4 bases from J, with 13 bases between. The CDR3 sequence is CASSLETPSRETQYF. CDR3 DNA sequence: TGCGCCAGCAGCTTGGAAACCCCGAGTCGAGAGACCCAGTACTTC.